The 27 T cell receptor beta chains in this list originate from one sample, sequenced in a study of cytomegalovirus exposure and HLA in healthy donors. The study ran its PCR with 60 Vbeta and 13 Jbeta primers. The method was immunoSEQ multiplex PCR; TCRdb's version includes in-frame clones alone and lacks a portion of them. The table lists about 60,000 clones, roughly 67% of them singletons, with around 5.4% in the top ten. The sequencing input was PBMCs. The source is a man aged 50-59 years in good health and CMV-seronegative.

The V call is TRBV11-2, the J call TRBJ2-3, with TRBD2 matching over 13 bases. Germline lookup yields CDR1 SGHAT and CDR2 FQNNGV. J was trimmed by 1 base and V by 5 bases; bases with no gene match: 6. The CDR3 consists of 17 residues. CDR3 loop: CASSLTGTSGGTDTQYF. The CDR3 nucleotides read TGTGCCAGCAGCCTCACCGGGACTAGCGGGGGCACAGATACGCAGTATTTT.

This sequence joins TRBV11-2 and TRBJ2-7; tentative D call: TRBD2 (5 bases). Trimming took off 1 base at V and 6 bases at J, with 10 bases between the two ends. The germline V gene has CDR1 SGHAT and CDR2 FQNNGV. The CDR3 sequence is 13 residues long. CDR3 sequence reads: CASSLAPSSEQYF. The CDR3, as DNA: TGTGCCAGCAGCTTAGCCCCTAGCTCCGAGCAGTACTTC. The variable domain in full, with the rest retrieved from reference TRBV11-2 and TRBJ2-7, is EAGVAQSPRYKIIEKRQSVAFWCNPISGHATLYWYQQILGQGPKLLIQFQNNGVVDDSQLPKDRFSAERLKGVDSTLKIQPAKLEDSAVYLCASSLAPSSEQYFGPGTRLTVT.

CDR3 protein: CASSWYETLVGTDTQYF. The CDR3 DNA reads TGTGCCAGCAGCTGGTACGAGACTTTGGTTGGCACAGATACGCAGTATTTT. The rearrangement links TRBV7-9 to TRBJ2-3; D not resolved. The CDR3 is 17 residues long. Trimming pared 4 bases from V and 1 base from J, leaving 18 bases between. CDR1 and CDR2 from the germline V gene are SEHNR and FQNEAQ (reference sequence).

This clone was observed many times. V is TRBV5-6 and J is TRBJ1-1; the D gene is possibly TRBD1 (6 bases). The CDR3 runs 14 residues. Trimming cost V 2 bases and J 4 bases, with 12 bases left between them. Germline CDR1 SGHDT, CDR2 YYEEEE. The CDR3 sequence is CASSFWGRVTEAFF. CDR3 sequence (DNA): TGTGCCAGCAGCTTCTGGGGGCGGGTCACTGAAGCTTTCTTT.

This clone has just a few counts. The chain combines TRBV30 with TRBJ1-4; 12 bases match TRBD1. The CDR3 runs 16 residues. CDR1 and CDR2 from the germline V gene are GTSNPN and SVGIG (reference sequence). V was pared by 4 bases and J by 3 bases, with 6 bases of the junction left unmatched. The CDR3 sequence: CAWTRGQGAPNEKLFF. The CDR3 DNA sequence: TGTGCCTGGACGCGGGGACAGGGGGCTCCTAATGAAAAACTGTTTTTT.

The CDR3: CAISEKGQVDSYNEQFF. The CDR3 nucleotides are TGTGCCATCAGTGAGAAGGGACAGGTTGATTCCTACAATGAGCAGTTCTTC. V usage is TRBV10-3 and J usage is TRBJ2-1, with TRBD1 identical over 8 bases. Germline V gives CDR1 ENHRY, CDR2 SYGVKD. V shed 2 bases and J 1 base; nucleotides not matched to a gene: 7. This CDR3 contains 17 residues.

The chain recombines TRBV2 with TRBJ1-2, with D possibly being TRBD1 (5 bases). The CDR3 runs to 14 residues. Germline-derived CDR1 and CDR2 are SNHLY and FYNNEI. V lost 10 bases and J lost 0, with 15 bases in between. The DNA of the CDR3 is TGTGCCACCGATGGCGGGGACCCTAACTATGGCTACACCTTC. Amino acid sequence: CATDGGDPNYGYTF.

Written as DNA, the CDR3 is TGTGCCAGCAGAGACCGGGACAGGGTTTCCTACGAGCAGTACTTC. Translated: CASRDRDRVSYEQYF. The V call is TRBV6-5, the J call TRBJ2-7, with 9 nucleotides matching TRBD1. Germline V lookup: CDR1 MNHEY, CDR2 SVGAGI. The CDR3 covers 15 residues. J was trimmed by 1 base and V by 6 bases; bases with no gene match: 7.

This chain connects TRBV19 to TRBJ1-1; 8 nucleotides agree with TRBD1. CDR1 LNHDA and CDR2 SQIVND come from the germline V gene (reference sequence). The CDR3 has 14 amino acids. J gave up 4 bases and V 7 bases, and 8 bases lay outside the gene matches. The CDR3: CASNQQGVSTEAFF. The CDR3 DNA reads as TGTGCCAGTAACCAACAGGGGGTGAGCACTGAAGCTTTCTTT.

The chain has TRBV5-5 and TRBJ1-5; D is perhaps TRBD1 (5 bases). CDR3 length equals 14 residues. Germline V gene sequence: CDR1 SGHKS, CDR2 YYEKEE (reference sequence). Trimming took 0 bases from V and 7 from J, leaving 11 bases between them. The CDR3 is CASSLEGLTQPQHF. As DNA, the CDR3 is TGTGCCAGCAGCTTGGAGGGGCTGACCCAGCCCCAGCATTTT.

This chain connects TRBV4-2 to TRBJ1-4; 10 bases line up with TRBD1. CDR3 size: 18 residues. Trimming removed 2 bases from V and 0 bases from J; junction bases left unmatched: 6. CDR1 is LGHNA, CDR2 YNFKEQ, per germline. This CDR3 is CASSQRTGGEATNEKLFF. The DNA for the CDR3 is TGTGCCAGCAGCCAACGGACAGGGGGTGAAGCAACTAATGAAAAACTGTTTTTT.

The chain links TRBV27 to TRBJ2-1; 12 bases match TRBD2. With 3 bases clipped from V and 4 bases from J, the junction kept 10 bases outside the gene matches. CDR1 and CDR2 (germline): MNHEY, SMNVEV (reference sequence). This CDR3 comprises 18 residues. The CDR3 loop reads CASSFLPSGGARYNEQFF. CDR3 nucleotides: TGTGCCAGCAGTTTTCTCCCTAGCGGGGGGGCTCGTTACAATGAGCAGTTCTTC.

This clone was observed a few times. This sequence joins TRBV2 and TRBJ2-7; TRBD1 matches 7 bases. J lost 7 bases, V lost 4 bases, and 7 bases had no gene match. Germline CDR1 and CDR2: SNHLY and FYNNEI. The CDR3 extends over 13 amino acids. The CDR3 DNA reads TGTGCCAGCAGTGGACAGGGAATTAGGGAGCAGTACTTC. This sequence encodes CASSGQGIREQYF.

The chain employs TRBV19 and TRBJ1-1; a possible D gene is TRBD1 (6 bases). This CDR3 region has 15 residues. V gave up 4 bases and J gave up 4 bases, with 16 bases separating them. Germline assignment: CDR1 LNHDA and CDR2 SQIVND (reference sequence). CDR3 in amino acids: CASSTGQLMGTEAFF. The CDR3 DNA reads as TGTGCCAGTAGTACCGGACAGTTGATGGGCACTGAAGCTTTCTTT.

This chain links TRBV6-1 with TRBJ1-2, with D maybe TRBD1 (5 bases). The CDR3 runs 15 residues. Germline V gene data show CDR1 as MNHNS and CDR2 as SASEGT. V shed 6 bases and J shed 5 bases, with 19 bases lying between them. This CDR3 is CASRATRDRVYGYTF. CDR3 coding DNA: TGTGCCAGCAGAGCAACCCGAGACAGAGTATATGGCTACACCTTC.

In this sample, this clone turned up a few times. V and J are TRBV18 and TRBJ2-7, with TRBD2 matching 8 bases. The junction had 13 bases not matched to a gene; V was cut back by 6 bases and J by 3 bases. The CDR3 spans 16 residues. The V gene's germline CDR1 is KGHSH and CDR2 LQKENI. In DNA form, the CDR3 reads TGTGCCAGCTCCCCCCAGGTGCGGGGGGCGGGCTACGAGCAGTACTTC. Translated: CASSPQVRGAGYEQYF.

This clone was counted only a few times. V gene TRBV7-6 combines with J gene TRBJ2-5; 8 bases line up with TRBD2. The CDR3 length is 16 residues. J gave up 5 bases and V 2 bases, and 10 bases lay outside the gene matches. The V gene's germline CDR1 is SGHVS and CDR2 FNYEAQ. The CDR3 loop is CASSLTGGGGGETQYF. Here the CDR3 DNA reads TGTGCCAGCAGCTTAACCGGCGGGGGCGGGGGGGAGACCCAGTACTTC.

In DNA, the CDR3 is TGCAGTGCTGAACGACAGGGTGAGCAGTACTTC. Amino acids: CSAERQGEQYF. This chain links TRBV20-1 with TRBJ2-7; TRBD1 matches 7 bases. CDR3 size: 11 residues. The J segment lost 7 bases and the V segment lost 5 bases, leaving 5 bases of the junction unmatched. Germline-derived CDR1 and CDR2 are DFQATT and SNEGSKA (reference sequence).

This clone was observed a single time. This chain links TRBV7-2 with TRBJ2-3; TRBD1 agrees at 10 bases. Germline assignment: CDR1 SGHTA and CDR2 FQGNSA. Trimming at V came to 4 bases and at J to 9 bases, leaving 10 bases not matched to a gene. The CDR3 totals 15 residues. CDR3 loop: CASSWGQGSTSTQYF. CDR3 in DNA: TGTGCCAGCAGCTGGGGACAGGGGTCAACCTCGACGCAGTATTTT.

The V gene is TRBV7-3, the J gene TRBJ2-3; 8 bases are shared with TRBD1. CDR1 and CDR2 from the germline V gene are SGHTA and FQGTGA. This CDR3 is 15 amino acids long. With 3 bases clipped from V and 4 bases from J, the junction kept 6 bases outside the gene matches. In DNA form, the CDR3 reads TGTGCCAGCAGCTTCGGCTCAGGGGGCCCAGATACGCAGTATTTT. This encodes CASSFGSGGPDTQYF. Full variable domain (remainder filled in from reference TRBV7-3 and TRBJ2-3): GAGVSQTPSNKVTEKGKYVELRCDPISGHTALYWYRQSLGQGPEFLIYFQGTGAADDSGLPNDRFFAVRPEGSVSTLKIQRTERGDSAVYLCASSFGSGGPDTQYFGPGTRLTVL.

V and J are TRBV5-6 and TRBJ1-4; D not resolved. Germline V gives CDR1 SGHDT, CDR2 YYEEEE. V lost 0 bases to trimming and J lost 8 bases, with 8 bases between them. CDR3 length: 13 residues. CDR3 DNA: TGTGCCAGCAGCTTGGTTTCTCGGGAAAAACTGTTTTTT. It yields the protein CASSLVSREKLFF.

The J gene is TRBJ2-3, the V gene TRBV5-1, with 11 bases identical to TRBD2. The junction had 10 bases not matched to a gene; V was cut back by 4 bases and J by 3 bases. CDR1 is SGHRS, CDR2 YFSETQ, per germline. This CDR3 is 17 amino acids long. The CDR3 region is CASSPGGTSGFTDTQYF. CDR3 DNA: TGCGCCAGCAGCCCCGGAGGGACTAGCGGATTTACAGATACGCAGTATTTT.

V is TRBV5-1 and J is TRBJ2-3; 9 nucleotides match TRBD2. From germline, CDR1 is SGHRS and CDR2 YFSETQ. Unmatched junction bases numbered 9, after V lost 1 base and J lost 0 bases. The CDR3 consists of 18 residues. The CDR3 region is CASSLKSGLAGSTDTQYF. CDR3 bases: TGCGCCAGCAGCTTGAAAAGTGGCCTAGCGGGGAGCACAGATACGCAGTATTTT. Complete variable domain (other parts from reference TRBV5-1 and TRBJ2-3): KAGVTQTPRYLIKTRGQQVTLSCSPISGHRSVSWYQQTPGQGLQFLFEYFSETQRNKGNFPGRFSGRQFSNSRSEMNVSTLELGDSALYLCASSLKSGLAGSTDTQYFGPGTRLTVL.

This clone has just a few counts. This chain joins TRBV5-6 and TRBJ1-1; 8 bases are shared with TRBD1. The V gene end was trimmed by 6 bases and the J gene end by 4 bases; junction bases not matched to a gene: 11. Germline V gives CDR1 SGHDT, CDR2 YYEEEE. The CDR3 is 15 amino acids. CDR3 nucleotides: TGTGCCAGCACCCAGGGGGCCTTGGGGGGCACTGAAGCTTTCTTT. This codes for CASTQGALGGTEAFF.

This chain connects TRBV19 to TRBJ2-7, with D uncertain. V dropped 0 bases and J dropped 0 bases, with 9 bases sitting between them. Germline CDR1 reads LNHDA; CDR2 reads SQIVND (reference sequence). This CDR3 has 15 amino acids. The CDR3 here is CASSIDPGISYEQYF. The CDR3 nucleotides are TGTGCCAGTAGTATAGATCCAGGTATCTCCTACGAGCAGTACTTC.

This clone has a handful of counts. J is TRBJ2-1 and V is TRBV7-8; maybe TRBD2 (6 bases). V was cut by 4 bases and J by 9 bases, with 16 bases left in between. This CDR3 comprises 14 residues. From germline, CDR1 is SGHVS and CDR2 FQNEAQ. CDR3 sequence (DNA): TGTGCCAGCAGCTCCCGGGACGGGGGACTTGAGCAGTTCTTC. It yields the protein CASSSRDGGLEQFF.

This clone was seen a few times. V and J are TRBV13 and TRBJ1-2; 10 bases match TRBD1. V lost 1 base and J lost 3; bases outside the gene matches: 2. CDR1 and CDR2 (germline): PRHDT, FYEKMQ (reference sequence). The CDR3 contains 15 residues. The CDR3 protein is CASSLAGTGDYGYTF. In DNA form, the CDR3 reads TGTGCCAGCAGCTTAGCGGGGACAGGGGACTATGGCTACACCTTC.